This TCR beta chain was recorded in a study of siplizumab effects on memory and regulatory T cells. Every sample had some 99,000 of its TCR templates assayed. The assay was immunoSEQ multiplex PCR, and TCRdb's table has in-frame clones only and misses some. The sample has under 100,000 clones; roughly 94% are singletons. Comment on this clone: Its specificity is unknown.

CDR1 LGHNA and CDR2 YNFKEQ come from the germline V gene. V gave up 2 bases and J gave up 3 bases, with 16 bases separating them. The CDR3 extends over 16 amino acids. Whole-study findings and limits: Most alloreactive clones went unmapped to unstimulated subsets; only a minor fraction mapped. Reactions containing siplizumab showed mappable alloreactive CD4+ clones averaging 68.8% Treg-derived, versus 25% to 30% in controls. A significant reduction in alloreactive sequences traceable to unstimulated CD4+ memory cells was produced by siplizumab.

The sequence came from a human donor in good health. The chain joins TRBV4-2 to TRBJ1-1; D may be TRBD1 (5 bases). The sequencing input was non-Treg CD4+ T cells sorted from blood. CDR3 sequence: CASSQFKGIGDTEAFF. The CDR3 bases are TGTGCCAGCAGCCAATTCAAGGGGATCGGGGACACTGAAGCTTTCTTT.